Listed below are T cell receptor beta chains from one sample, sequenced in a study of Graves' ophthalmopathy and Graves' hyperthyroidism. From the multiplex PCR reads, TCRdb called clonotypes with MiXCR, one entry per CDR3 protein. Seen here are about 1.1 million distinct CDR3 sequences, 35% to 45% observed once, and the top ten hold over 8.5%. The sequencing sample was made of peripheral blood or thyroid tissue (not recorded which). Source of these receptors: an adult man with Graves' hyperthyroidism. Each CDR3 is given without its conserved first and last residue. Each record gives: J gene, V gene, CDR3 protein.

>TRBJ1-2|TRBV9
ASSPQGDFWEGYGYT
>TRBJ2-7|TRBV14
ASSQDGGDEQY
>TRBJ2-5|TRBV11-2
ASSRALVNGFETQY
>TRBJ2-2|TRBV11-2
ASSLWDTGELL
>TRBJ2-5|TRBV20-1
SARPLGVGTQY
>TRBJ1-4|TRBV19
ASSDPGRREEKLF
>TRBJ2-5|TRBV29-1
SALTGEGETQY
>TRBJ1-1|TRBV7-9
ASREKNEGSTEAF
>TRBJ1-4|TRBV12-3/TRBV12-4
ASSRTLTGDGEKLF
>TRBJ1-2|TRBV7-2
ASSLASVGQGPYGYT
>TRBJ1-2|TRBV7-9
ASSLGKTANYGYT
>TRBJ2-6|TRBV9
ASSPSEGAGANVLT
>TRBJ2-5|TRBV19
ASRPDRGQETQY
>TRBJ2-7|TRBV7-3
ASSLAERVGGEQY
>TRBJ1-6|TRBV7-2
AVESSYNSPLH
>TRBJ1-5|TRBV20-1
SAIDRTGLGNQPQH
>TRBJ2-3|TRBV29-1
SAPHRSRDTQY
>TRBJ2-7|TRBV5-1
ASSRDLKTYEQY
>TRBJ2-2|TRBV20-1
SATTGTSTNTGELF
>TRBJ1-2|TRBV7-2
ASSLATAPNYGYT
>TRBJ2-5|TRBV9
ASSGPDRGGRETQY
>TRBJ2-6|TRBV6-5
ASSYSPVLRANVLT
>TRBJ2-2|TRBV20-1
SARDLRDGDTGELF
>TRBJ2-3|TRBV10-3
AISESGLAGPDTQY
>TRBJ1-6|TRBV7-2
ASSLWGGDNSPLH
>TRBJ2-7|TRBV7-8
ASSRGTPHAYEQY
>TRBJ1-6|TRBV7-3
ASSFKGDGSPLH
>TRBJ2-7|TRBV10-3
ASSPTGTGSAEQY
>TRBJ1-1|TRBV29-1
SAKVQGRTEAF
>TRBJ2-2|TRBV29-1
SVEGRSNTGELF
>TRBJ1-2|TRBV4-1
ASSHGQAQGYT
>TRBJ2-7|TRBV3-1
ASSQDATGAYEQY
>TRBJ2-5|TRBV20-1
SARGGTSGTTTQY
>TRBJ1-3|TRBV4-3
ASSPGQGVLRDTIY
>TRBJ2-7|TRBV2
ASSYTTSGREQY
>TRBJ2-6|TRBV7-3
ASSFRDLSGANVLT
>TRBJ1-4|TRBV20-1
SARWDDEKLF
>TRBJ2-7|TRBV12-3/TRBV12-4
ASSSSGLHGEQY
>TRBJ1-1|TRBV4-3
ASSLSLSWNTEAF
>TRBJ2-6|TRBV15
ATSGKRVGANVLT
>TRBJ2-3|TRBV7-9
AWTSTDTQY
>TRBJ2-5|TRBV10-3
AISGGGFETQY
>TRBJ1-4|TRBV9
ASSVGFGEKLF
>TRBJ2-2|TRBV20-1
SARRNRGIAGELF
>TRBJ1-2|TRBV29-1
SVEGTGGAMVGYT
>TRBJ1-5|TRBV12-3/TRBV12-4
ASSLWGRNNQPQH
>TRBJ1-1|TRBV11-2
ASSFNSLNTEAS
>TRBJ1-2|TRBV12-3/TRBV12-4
ASSPRGGRIYGYT